These 20 T cell receptor beta chains came from one sample sequenced in a study of blood T cell repertoires in COVID-19. Sequenced by immunoSEQ multiplex PCR; TCRdb stores in-frame clones only, minus some. The profile covers 140,000 to 150,000 clones, with around nine tenths appearing a single time and around 3.2% taken by the ten largest. Sample: peripheral blood. The receptors here all came from a man aged 55 to 69 with active or convalescent COVID-19.

The chain joins TRBV11-2 to TRBJ1-4, with 7 bases identical to TRBD1. V lost 5 bases and J lost 11; bases outside the gene matches: 2. The CDR3 consists of 11 residues. Germline CDR1 reads SGHAT; CDR2 reads FQNNGV. In nucleotides, the CDR3 is TGTGCCAGCAGCAGGGGGCAGAAACTGTTTTTT. This gives the protein CASSRGQKLFF.

The chain recombines TRBV6-1 with TRBJ1-1, with no clear D. Trimming pared 5 bases from V and 4 bases from J, leaving 14 bases between. This CDR3 spans 14 amino acids. Germline V gene data show CDR1 as MNHNS and CDR2 as SASEGT. CDR3 DNA sequence: TGTGCCAGCAGTCCCCCAGGAAATCCCACTGAAGCTTTCTTT. Translating gives CASSPPGNPTEAFF.

The rearrangement uses TRBV18 and TRBJ2-1, with 9 nucleotides matching TRBD2. The CDR3 contains 16 residues. Trimming took 2 bases from V and 9 from J; bases not matched to a gene: 11. In germline, CDR1 is KGHSH, CDR2 LQKENI. This CDR3 is CASSPYAGGGAGEQFF. The DNA for the CDR3 is TGTGCCAGCTCACCATACGCAGGCGGGGGGGCCGGTGAGCAGTTCTTC.

This chain joins TRBV25-1 and TRBJ1-2; 7 bases match TRBD1. In germline, CDR1 is MGHDK, CDR2 SYGVNS. J was trimmed by 5 bases and V by 9 bases; bases with no gene match: 3. This CDR3 region has 11 residues. The CDR3 is CASGTAYGYTF. CDR3 in DNA: TGTGCCAGTGGGACAGCATATGGCTACACCTTC.

The chain combines TRBV4-3 with TRBJ2-3; D is possibly TRBD2 (5 bases). The V end lost 4 bases, the J end lost 2 bases, and 13 bases lay between the germline ends. The CDR3 consists of 15 residues. From germline, CDR1 is LGHNA and CDR2 YSLEER. The CDR3 coding sequence is TGCGCCAGCAGCCTCAGGATGGGAGACACAGATACGCAGTATTTT. This codes for CASSLRMGDTDTQYF.

This rearrangement joins TRBV28 to TRBJ1-4; D is uncertain. The CDR3 totals 16 residues. The germline V and J ends were trimmed by 2 bases and 7 bases, with 17 bases remaining between them. The V gene's germline CDR1 is MDHEN and CDR2 SYDVKM. In nucleotides, the CDR3 is TGTGCCAGCAGTTTAAGGAGGGTACGGGGTGTTGAAAAACTGTTTTTT. This sequence encodes CASSLRRVRGVEKLFF.

The rearrangement joins TRBV19 to TRBJ1-4; TRBD1 matches 9 bases. The CDR3 loop spans 15 amino acids. The V segment lost 3 bases and the J segment 3 bases; nucleotides outside the gene matches: 2. CDR1 is LNHDA, CDR2 SQIVND, per germline (reference sequence). The CDR3 DNA reads as TGTGCCAGTAGTATCCGGGACAGGGCTAATGAAAAACTGTTTTTT. Its translation is CASSIRDRANEKLFF.

This clone was picked up a small number of times. The chain is built from TRBV7-9 and TRBJ2-6; 9 nucleotides align to TRBD1. CDR3 size: 15 residues. V gave up 5 bases and J gave up 2 bases; unmatched junction bases: 1. The germline V gene encodes CDR1 SEHNR and CDR2 FQNEAQ (reference sequence). The CDR3 spells CASSRDRAGANVLTF. The CDR3 DNA is TGTGCCAGCAGCAGGGACAGGGCTGGGGCCAACGTCCTGACTTTC.

This clone occurred once. V is TRBV28 and J is TRBJ1-2; 9 bases are a match to TRBD1. Germline trimming cut 5 bases from V and 4 bases from J; bases unmatched to any gene: 5. The germline CDR1 and CDR2 sequences are MDHEN and SYDVKM. This CDR3 is 14 amino acids long. CDR3 in amino acids: CASSSPQGAYGYTF. CDR3 coding DNA: TGTGCCAGCAGTAGCCCACAGGGGGCCTATGGCTACACCTTC.

This sequence joins TRBV6-5 and TRBJ2-7, with 9 bases identical to TRBD1. The ends lost 8 bases at V and 0 bases at J; junction bases unmatched: 5. Germline V gene lookup returns CDR1 MNHEY and CDR2 SVGAGI. The CDR3 is made up of 14 amino acids. CDR3 coding DNA: TGTGCCAGCTACACAGGGGGCCCCTCCTACGAGCAGTACTTC. Protein product: CASYTGGPSYEQYF.

The CDR3 spells CASSLAPGIRQETQYF. As DNA, the CDR3 is TGCGCCAGCAGCTTGGCCCCAGGGATTCGACAAGAGACCCAGTACTTC. The genes are TRBV5-1 and TRBJ2-5, with D tentatively TRBD1 (5 bases). The CDR3 is 16 residues long. Trimming shortened V by 0 bases and J by 2 bases, and 14 bases separated the two germline ends. CDR1 and CDR2 (germline): SGHRS, YFSETQ. The complete variable domain, with remaining parts taken from reference TRBV5-1 and TRBJ2-5, reads KAGVTQTPRYLIKTRGQQVTLSCSPISGHRSVSWYQQTPGQGLQFLFEYFSETQRNKGNFPGRFSGRQFSNSRSEMNVSTLELGDSALYLCASSLAPGIRQETQYFGPGTRLLVL.

The chain combines TRBV19 with TRBJ1-5, with TRBD1 as a possible D gene (5 bases). The germline gives CDR1 LNHDA, CDR2 SQIVND (reference sequence). This CDR3 region has 14 residues. The V gene lost 5 bases and the J gene lost 7 bases, with 15 bases spanning the gap. The CDR3 nucleotides are TGTGCCAGTAGTCATCAGGGAATAGGACAGCCCCAGCATTTT. It encodes CASSHQGIGQPQHF.

This rearrangement joins TRBV28 to TRBJ2-2, with 7 positions matching TRBD1. The germline gives CDR1 MDHEN, CDR2 SYDVKM. Unmatched junction bases numbered 4, after V lost 5 bases and J lost 4 bases. The CDR3 extends over 14 amino acids. The CDR3 here is CASSRGGLTGELFF. The CDR3 DNA is TGTGCCAGCAGTCGAGGGGGCCTCACCGGGGAGCTGTTTTTT.

The rearrangement joins TRBV10-3 to TRBJ2-1; D is unclear. CDR1 is ENHRY and CDR2 is SYGVKD in the germline V gene. The V gene lost 5 bases and the J gene lost 10 bases, with 18 bases spanning the gap. This CDR3 contains 14 residues. The CDR3 sequence: CAISTTAQPEEQFF. The CDR3 DNA is TGTGCCATCAGTACCACGGCTCAGCCGGAGGAGCAGTTCTTC.

The chain couples TRBV6-5 to TRBJ2-7; D may be TRBD1 (6 bases). The V gene lost 2 bases and the J gene lost 4 bases, with 15 bases spanning the gap. This CDR3 has 15 residues. CDR1 and CDR2 (germline): MNHEY, SVGAGI. In nucleotides, the CDR3 is TGTGCCAGCAGTTACGGGTCGCCAGGGGTTTACGAGCAGTACTTC. Encoded protein: CASSYGSPGVYEQYF.

V is TRBV19 and J is TRBJ1-2, with a possible D match to TRBD1 (6 bases). Germline assignment: CDR1 LNHDA and CDR2 SQIVND (reference sequence). This CDR3 contains 14 residues. V was cut by 4 bases and J by 1 base, with 10 bases left in between. The CDR3: CASSTRGLNYGYTF. The CDR3 DNA reads TGTGCCAGTAGTACGCGGGGGCTTAACTATGGCTACACCTTC.

The V and J genes are TRBV19 and TRBJ2-5, with TRBD2 matching over 8 bases. The CDR3 is 17 amino acids. CDR1 is LNHDA and CDR2 is SQIVND in the germline V gene (reference sequence). The J segment lost 4 bases and the V segment lost 4 bases, leaving 14 bases of the junction unmatched. The CDR3 nucleotides are TGTGCCAGTAGTACCCCCCGGGCTAGCGGGTCCCGAGAGACCCAGTACTTC. Residues: CASSTPRASGSRETQYF.

The chain employs TRBV7-9 and TRBJ2-1, with 9 bases fitting TRBD2. The CDR3 is 16 amino acids. The germline gives CDR1 SEHNR, CDR2 FQNEAQ (reference sequence). V dropped 2 bases and J dropped 9; count of bases not matched to a gene: 11. The CDR3 sequence is CASSLRTSAGRREQFF. The CDR3, as DNA: TGTGCCAGCAGCTTACGGACTAGCGCGGGGCGGCGTGAGCAGTTCTTC.

The V call is TRBV18, the J call TRBJ1-2; perhaps TRBD1 as D (6 bases). Trimming stripped 3 bases from V and 2 bases from J, with 13 bases between. From germline, CDR1 is KGHSH and CDR2 LQKENI. This CDR3 contains 15 residues. CDR3 DNA sequence: TGTGCCAGCTCACCGACCGGGACATCCAACTATGGCTACACCTTC. Translated, it gives CASSPTGTSNYGYTF.

The J gene is TRBJ2-3, the V gene TRBV7-2; TRBD2 agrees at 11 bases. Unmatched junction bases numbered 13, after V lost 5 bases and J lost 6 bases. Germline V lookup: CDR1 SGHTA, CDR2 FQGNSA. The CDR3 is 17 residues long. The CDR3 nucleotides read TGTGCCAGCAGCCCCGTAGCGGGGGGGATTGGAGGGGATACGCAGTATTTT. Translation gives CASSPVAGGIGGDTQYF. Together with reference TRBV7-2 and TRBJ2-3, the CDR3 gives the full variable domain: GAGVSQSPSNKVTEKGKDVELRCDPISGHTALYWYRQSLGQGLEFLIYFQGNSAPDKSGLPSDRFSAERTGGSVSTLTIQRTQQEDSAVYLCASSPVAGGIGGDTQYFGPGTRLTVL.